Listed here are 12 T cell receptor beta chains from one sample, sequenced in a study of metastatic and nonmetastatic thyroid tumors. Every patient underwent thyroid surgery untreated. Via MiXCR, TCRdb re-called the PCR reads. The table includes about 20,000 clones, around 16% detected once. What was sequenced was blood. These receptors were obtained from a female donor with papillary thyroid cancer or a benign thyroid nodule (not recorded which). Some clones in this sample may be carry-over from other donors' samples.

Concerning this clone: A read error is possible here, since a much larger clone lies one base away. The same CDR3 also results from other DNA sequences found in this sample. The V and J genes are TRBV7-2 and TRBJ1-5, with D possibly TRBD1 on 6 matching bases. Germline assignment: CDR1 SGHTA and CDR2 FQGNSA. The CDR3 covers 14 residues. CDR3 in amino acids: CASSLAQGGQPQHF. The DNA of the CDR3 is TGTGCCAGCAGCTTAGCACAGGGTGGTCAGCCCCAGCACTTT.

This clone was seen repeatedly, ten times or more. The chain carries TRBV10-3 and TRBJ2-1; TRBD1 matches 7 bases. After removal of 3 bases from V and 8 bases from J, the junction contained 10 bases not matched to a gene. Germline V gene lookup returns CDR1 ENHRY and CDR2 SYGVKD. CDR3 size: 15 residues. The CDR3 sequence: CAISEGGKQIDEQFF. The CDR3 DNA reads as TGTGCCATCAGTGAAGGGGGCAAACAAATCGATGAGCAGTTCTTC.

This clone has ten or more counts. A clone one base away is much larger, so this may be a read error. The V call is TRBV12-3 or TRBV12-4, the J call TRBJ1-4, with 11 bases that match TRBD1. There are 16 residues in the CDR3. With 5 bases clipped from V and 4 bases from J, the junction kept 6 bases outside the gene matches. CDR3 sequence: CASSPGQGARNEKLFF. Here the CDR3 DNA reads TGTGCCAGCAGTCCTGGACAGGGGGCGCGTAATGAAAAACTGTTTTTT.

By share, this clone ranks as medium-sized. The chain uses TRBV12-3 or TRBV12-4 and TRBJ1-6; D is ambiguous. This CDR3 comprises 14 residues. V gave up 5 bases and J gave up 5 bases, with 10 bases separating them. CDR3 protein: CASSPRTNNSPLHF. In DNA form, the CDR3 reads TGTGCCAGCAGTCCCCGGACCAATAATTCACCCCTCCACTTT.

To note about this clone: It may be a read error: a sequence one base away is much more abundant. The V gene is TRBV7-9, the J gene TRBJ1-6, with 7 nucleotides matching TRBD1. The CDR3 has 15 amino acids. Germline V gene lookup returns CDR1 SEHNR and CDR2 FQNEAQ (reference sequence). This chain's CDR3 is CAISPIDRDNSPLHF. In nucleotides, the CDR3 is TGTGCCATCAGCCCAATTGACAGGGACAATTCACCCCTCCACTTT.

The rearrangement joins TRBV3-1 to TRBJ1-6; D ambiguous. V lost 0 bases, J lost 9 bases, and 6 bases lay in between. From germline, CDR1 is LGHDT and CDR2 YNNKEL (reference sequence). The CDR3 extends over 13 amino acids. This chain's CDR3 is CASSQDSTSPLHF. Here the CDR3 DNA reads TGTGCCAGCAGCCAAGACTCTACTTCACCCCTCCACTTT.

This clone was recorded many times. This chain uses TRBV7-3 with TRBJ2-5; 7 bases fit TRBD2. With V trimmed by 5 bases and J by 1 base, 7 bases remained unmatched. The germline V gene encodes CDR1 SGHTA and CDR2 FQGTGA. The CDR3 spans 15 residues. The CDR3 DNA reads TGTGCCAGCAGCAGAACCGGGACTACCCAAGAGACCCAGTACTTC. Its protein is CASSRTGTTQETQYF.

This clone has at least ten counts. The V call is TRBV18, the J call TRBJ1-2; D is undetermined. Germline V CDR1 and CDR2: KGHSH, LQKENI. With 1 base removed from V and 2 bases from J, the gap between germline ends came to 17 bases. CDR3 size: 17 residues. The CDR3, as DNA: TGTGCCAGCTCACCACTAGAAGGTGGCTCAACAAACTATGGCTACACCTTC. It translates to CASSPLEGGSTNYGYTF.

This clone was counted at least ten times. A read error may account for a junction end that differs from germline. The chain joins TRBV29-1 to TRBJ2-2, with 8 bases aligning to TRBD2. Germline lookup yields CDR1 SQVTM and CDR2 ANQGSEA. This CDR3 is 14 amino acids long. This CDR3 is CSVEGTSRTGKLFF. DNA for the CDR3: TGCAGCGTTGAAGGGACTAGCAGGACCGGGAAGCTGTTTTTT.

This clone was observed at least ten times. The rearrangement links TRBV9 to TRBJ2-7; 8 bases align to TRBD1. Germline trimming cut 4 bases from V and 5 bases from J; bases unmatched to any gene: 11. Germline loops: CDR1 SGDLS, CDR2 YYNGEE. CDR3 length: 15 residues. This CDR3 is CASSSGQGLGHEQYF. In nucleotides, the CDR3 is TGTGCCAGCAGCTCCGGACAGGGTCTGGGCCACGAGCAGTACTTC.

This clone was seen ten or more times. The V and J genes are TRBV11-2 and TRBJ1-1; possible D gene TRBD1, 6 bases. V was pared by 3 bases and J by 1 base, with 15 bases between. The germline gives CDR1 SGHAT, CDR2 FQNNGV. The CDR3 loop spans 16 amino acids. Written as DNA, the CDR3 is TGTGCCAGCAGCTTTACCGTCGGGACAAGGAACACTGAAGCTTTCTTT. It codes for CASSFTVGTRNTEAFF.

This clone has a count of ten or more. The chain couples TRBV5-1 to TRBJ2-2, with D perhaps TRBD2 (9 bases). Germline V lookup: CDR1 SGHRS, CDR2 YFSETQ. The CDR3 consists of 19 residues. Trimming left V 7 bases short and J 5 bases short, with 30 bases between. The CDR3 bases are TGCGCCAGCGCGGTCCAGGGGGCTAGCGGGACTTACGGTACCGGGGAGCTGTTTTTT. It encodes CASAVQGASGTYGTGELFF. The full variable domain, with the rest looked up from reference TRBV5-1 and TRBJ2-2, is KAGVTQTPRYLIKTRGQQVTLSCSPISGHRSVSWYQQTPGQGLQFLFEYFSETQRNKGNFPGRFSGRQFSNSRSEMNVSTLELGDSALYLCASAVQGASGTYGTGELFFGEGSRLTVL.